This T cell receptor (beta chain) emerged from a study of regulatory T cells in long-lasting Graves disease. Described time point: newly diagnosed GD, antithyroid drugs for less than 3 months. Preparation of the TCR library used RNA extracted from PBMCs. By American Thyroid Association guidelines, Graves' disease was diagnosed in the cohort. The CDR3 runs 16 residues. Germline CDR1 reads DFQATT; CDR2 reads SNEGSKA (reference sequence). The V and J ends lost 6 bases and 5 bases, in that order; junction bases with no gene match: 9. Assembly of TCR beta libraries relied on iRepertoire HTBI primers together with Arm-PCR of CDR3 regions. TCRdb ran MiXCR on the multiplex PCR reads and lists one entry per CDR3 protein. Among more than 400,000 distinct CDR3 sequences listed, about 17% were seen once. In addition, the sample was reused for a study of T cells in Graves' hyperthyroidism and ophthalmopathy. From that report: HTBI primers were the set used in a first-round RT-PCR of the TCR CDR3. In blood, most of the thyroid clonotypes expanded above 0.001 were also present.

V and J are TRBV20-1 and TRBJ2-2, with TRBD2 matching over 13 bases. The TCR comes from a woman in her 30s with Graves disease. The specimen comprised peripheral blood mononuclear cells (PBMCs), sampled at new diagnosis, from a patient treated with antithyroid drugs. The CDR3 sequence: CSAQRTSGSVTGELFF. The CDR3 coding sequence is TGCAGTGCCCAAAGGACTAGCGGGAGTGTAACCGGGGAGCTGTTTTTT.